This T cell receptor beta chain was identified during a study of spatial heterogeneity in lung cancer. The V gene lost 2 bases and the J gene lost 2 bases, with 19 bases spanning the gap. Germline V gene lookup returns CDR1 MDHEN and CDR2 SYDVKM. There are 18 residues in the CDR3. The time point here: sample taken at primary tumor resection. Extraction of whole RNA from tumor, nontumor lung or frozen PBMC preceded unsorted sequencing. In its sample, this clonotype was seen many times. TCRdb itself ran the 5' RACE reads through MiXCR, one entry per CDR3 protein. Here the sample spans about 39,000 distinct CDR3 sequences, under 7% being singletons.

The receptor was derived from a male donor with early-stage non-small cell lung cancer. The source was PBMCs, collected at surgery. This rearrangement joins TRBV28 to TRBJ2-4; tentatively, D is TRBD2 (6 bases). In DNA, the CDR3 is TGTGCCAGCAGTTTACTGTGGGGAGGAAGAAGTACCAAAAACATTCAGTACTTC. As protein: CASSLLWGGRSTKNIQYF.